Listed below are T cell receptor beta chains from one sample, sequenced in a study of blood T cell repertoires in COVID-19. Repertoires were generated with immunoSEQ multiplex PCR, while TCRdb's copy carries only in-frame clones and drops some. In the table there are some 200,000 clones, around 84% of which are singletons. The source material was peripheral blood. These receptors originate from a woman aged 60-70 years who had recovered from COVID-19. Both conserved end residues are part of each CDR3. The D gene is left open where the match is weak. The size entry is marked missing in some rows and otherwise reads once, few, many or a size class.

j_gene: TRBJ1-4
d_gene: -
v_gene: TRBV7-9
abundance: -
CDR3aa: CASSPELDEKLFF
CDR3nt: TGTGCCAGCAGCCCGGAGCTGGATGAAAAACTGTTTTTT

j_gene: TRBJ2-7
d_gene: TRBD2
v_gene: TRBV7-9
abundance: -
CDR3aa: CASSSLAGRDEQYF
CDR3nt: TGTGCCAGCAGCTCATTAGCGGGGAGGGACGAGCAGTACTTC

j_gene: TRBJ1-6
d_gene: TRBD1
v_gene: TRBV6-1
abundance: -
CDR3aa: CASSDLRQGTVDSPLHF
CDR3nt: TGTGCCAGCAGTGATCTAAGACAGGGGACGGTGGATTCACCCCTCCACTTT

j_gene: TRBJ2-1
d_gene: TRBD2
v_gene: TRBV5-5
abundance: -
CDR3aa: CASSLDGGGFYNEQFF
CDR3nt: TGTGCCAGCAGCTTGGATGGCGGGGGATTCTACAATGAGCAGTTCTTC

j_gene: TRBJ1-2
d_gene: TRBD1
v_gene: TRBV6-5
abundance: -
CDR3aa: CASSQYRGANYGYTF
CDR3nt: TGTGCCAGCAGTCAGTACAGGGGCGCCAACTATGGCTACACCTTC

j_gene: TRBJ1-2
d_gene: -
v_gene: TRBV5-1
abundance: -
CDR3aa: CASSLFSLGAGYGYTF
CDR3nt: TGCGCCAGCAGCTTGTTTTCGCTGGGGGCTGGGTATGGCTACACCTTC

j_gene: TRBJ1-2
d_gene: -
v_gene: TRBV29-1
abundance: -
CDR3aa: CSVEGLGAYGYTF
CDR3nt: TGCAGCGTTGAAGGATTAGGGGCCTATGGCTACACCTTC

j_gene: TRBJ2-3
d_gene: -
v_gene: TRBV6-2/TRBV6-3
abundance: -
CDR3aa: CASSYATRTDTQYF
CDR3nt: TGTGCCAGCAGTTACGCCACTCGCACAGATACGCAGTATTTT

j_gene: TRBJ1-1
d_gene: -
v_gene: TRBV6-2/TRBV6-3
abundance: -
CDR3aa: CASSYSSSQVEAFF
CDR3nt: TGTGCCAGCAGTTACTCGAGTAGTCAGGTTGAAGCTTTCTTT

j_gene: TRBJ2-1
d_gene: TRBD2
v_gene: TRBV6-6
abundance: -
CDR3aa: CASSYSRGEYNEQFF
CDR3nt: TGTGCCAGCAGTTACTCGCGGGGGGAATACAATGAGCAGTTCTTC

j_gene: TRBJ2-2
d_gene: -
v_gene: TRBV9
abundance: -
CDR3aa: CASSVDHREGELFF
CDR3nt: TGTGCCAGCAGCGTTGACCACAGGGAAGGGGAGCTGTTTTTT

j_gene: TRBJ1-2
d_gene: TRBD1
v_gene: TRBV5-1
abundance: -
CDR3aa: CASSWGTGAGVGGYTF
CDR3nt: TGCGCCAGCAGCTGGGGGACAGGGGCCGGAGTTGGAGGCTACACCTTC

j_gene: TRBJ1-5
d_gene: TRBD1
v_gene: TRBV7-8
abundance: -
CDR3aa: CASSLGQGAILSNQPQHF
CDR3nt: TGTGCCAGCAGCTTAGGACAGGGGGCGATTCTAAGCAATCAGCCCCAGCATTTT

j_gene: TRBJ2-7
d_gene: -
v_gene: TRBV6-1
abundance: -
CDR3aa: CASSEGGWVKYF
CDR3nt: TGTGCCAGCAGTGAAGGAGGGTGGGTCAAATACTTC

j_gene: TRBJ1-6
d_gene: TRBD1
v_gene: TRBV7-2
abundance: few
CDR3aa: CASSGTGNSPLHF
CDR3nt: TGTGCCAGCAGCGGGACAGGGAATTCACCCCTCCACTTT

j_gene: TRBJ1-5
d_gene: -
v_gene: TRBV7-2
abundance: -
CDR3aa: CASSSQTGGSQPQHF
CDR3nt: TGTGCCAGCTCTTCCCAAACGGGGGGCAGTCAGCCCCAGCATTTT

j_gene: TRBJ1-1
d_gene: -
v_gene: TRBV5-1
abundance: -
CDR3aa: CASSSSAGTRNTEAFF
CDR3nt: TGCGCCAGCAGCTCCTCAGCCGGGACTCGGAACACTGAAGCTTTCTTT

j_gene: TRBJ2-5
d_gene: TRBD1
v_gene: TRBV2
abundance: few
CDR3aa: CASSRQGWGETQYF
CDR3nt: TGTGCCAGCAGTCGACAGGGTTGGGGAGAGACCCAGTACTTC

j_gene: TRBJ1-1
d_gene: -
v_gene: TRBV19
abundance: -
CDR3aa: CASSPPTEGQLNTEAFF
CDR3nt: TGTGCCAGTAGTCCTCCGACGGAAGGACAGTTGAACACTGAAGCTTTCTTT

j_gene: TRBJ2-1
d_gene: TRBD2
v_gene: TRBV2
abundance: -
CDR3aa: CASQIRTSVYNEQFF
CDR3nt: TGTGCCAGCCAGATCCGGACTAGTGTTTACAATGAGCAGTTCTTC

j_gene: TRBJ2-1
d_gene: TRBD1
v_gene: TRBV5-1
abundance: -
CDR3aa: CASSFFGQGAYNEQFF
CDR3nt: TGCGCCAGCAGCTTCTTCGGCCAGGGGGCGTACAATGAGCAGTTCTTC

j_gene: TRBJ2-7
d_gene: TRBD1
v_gene: TRBV3-1/TRBV3-2
abundance: -
CDR3aa: CASSPGTAYEQYF
CDR3nt: TGTGCCAGCAGCCCCGGGACAGCTTACGAGCAGTACTTC

j_gene: TRBJ1-3
d_gene: -
v_gene: TRBV2
abundance: -
CDR3aa: CASSEVASGNTIYF
CDR3nt: TGTGCCAGCAGTGAAGTGGCTTCCGGAAACACCATATATTTT

j_gene: TRBJ2-1
d_gene: TRBD2
v_gene: TRBV11-2
abundance: -
CDR3aa: CASSLQPLAGGTNEQFF
CDR3nt: TGTGCCAGCAGCTTACAGCCACTAGCGGGGGGAACAAATGAGCAGTTCTTC

j_gene: TRBJ2-3
d_gene: -
v_gene: TRBV4-2
abundance: -
CDR3aa: CASSQAWEPQYTQYF
CDR3nt: TGTGCCAGCAGCCAAGCCTGGGAGCCGCAATATACGCAGTATTTT

j_gene: TRBJ2-7
d_gene: -
v_gene: TRBV12-5
abundance: -
CDR3aa: CASGSRVRASYEQYF
CDR3nt: TGTGCTAGTGGTTCGAGGGTCCGGGCAAGTTACGAGCAGTACTTC

j_gene: TRBJ1-1
d_gene: TRBD1
v_gene: TRBV29-1
abundance: -
CDR3aa: CSVFTGGWGEAFF
CDR3nt: TGCAGCGTTTTCACAGGGGGGTGGGGTGAAGCTTTCTTT

j_gene: TRBJ1-1
d_gene: -
v_gene: TRBV9
abundance: -
CDR3aa: CASSVDGQNTEAFF
CDR3nt: TGTGCCAGCAGCGTAGATGGGCAGAACACTGAAGCTTTCTTT

j_gene: TRBJ2-5
d_gene: -
v_gene: TRBV2
abundance: -
CDR3aa: CASSERHMYF
CDR3nt: TGTGCCAGCAGTGAGAGACACATGTACTTC